The 18 T cell receptor beta chains given below trace back to one sample, sequenced in a study of T cells of healthy individuals. TCRdb called the 5' RACE reads again in MiXCR, with one record for every CDR3 protein. The table shows around 83,000 distinct CDR3 sequences, with 5% occurring only once. These receptors were taken from a female donor in good health.

This clonotype was counted many times. The V and J genes are TRBV7-9 and TRBJ2-7; 8 positions agree with TRBD1. CDR1 is SEHNR, CDR2 FQNEAQ, per germline (reference sequence). V shed 5 bases and J 2 bases; nucleotides not matched to a gene: 8. The CDR3 spans 15 residues. DNA for the CDR3: TGTGCCAGCAGCCCAGGGGGCCTCCGGGCCTACGAGCAGTACTTC. It translates to CASSPGGLRAYEQYF.

This chain links TRBV3-1 with TRBJ1-2; 9 nucleotides align to TRBD1. Per the germline V gene, CDR1 is LGHDT and CDR2 is YNNKEL (reference sequence). Losses at the gene ends were 1 base for V and 3 bases for J; bases not matched to a gene: 6. This CDR3 is built from 16 residues. CDR3 sequence: CASSQGTGDLDYGYTF. DNA for the CDR3: TGTGCCAGCAGCCAAGGGACAGGGGATTTGGACTATGGCTACACCTTC.

This clonotype was detected many times. This chain links TRBV5-1 with TRBJ2-1; 10 nucleotides match TRBD2. Trimming cost V 3 bases and J 6 bases; bases outside gene matches: 9. The CDR3 covers 16 residues. The germline CDR1 and CDR2 sequences are SGHRS and YFSETQ. CDR3 DNA sequence: TGCGCCAGCAGCTCACTTACTAGCGGGATGAGCAATGAGCAGTTCTTC. Its protein is CASSSLTSGMSNEQFF.

This rearrangement joins TRBV6-2 or TRBV6-3 to TRBJ1-1; weak D call: TRBD1 (5 bases). The length of the CDR3 is 16 residues. CDR1 and CDR2 from the germline V gene are MNHEY and SVGEGT. The germline V and J ends were trimmed by 4 bases and 1 base, with 16 bases remaining between them. The CDR3 is CASSSTTRDSNTEAFF. The CDR3 bases are TGTGCCAGCAGTTCAACTACCAGGGACTCGAACACTGAAGCTTTCTTT.

This clonotype was seen repeatedly, ten times or more. Written as DNA, the CDR3 is TGCGCCAGCAGCCAAGGCCCAGCGGGAGTAACCTACAATGAGCAGTTCTTC. It codes for CASSQGPAGVTYNEQFF. This sequence joins TRBV4-3 and TRBJ2-1; 8 bases fit TRBD2. The CDR3 covers 17 residues. In germline, CDR1 is LGHNA, CDR2 YSLEER. V was clipped by 1 base and J by 2 bases; unmatched bases: 7.

This clonotype came up many times. The chain employs TRBV29-1 and TRBJ2-4, with D perhaps matching TRBD1 or TRBD2 (5 bases each). Per germline, CDR1 SQVTM and CDR2 ANQGSEA. The CDR3 sequence is 12 residues long. Trimming took off 3 bases at V and 5 bases at J, with 8 bases between the two ends. For the CDR3, the DNA is TGCAGCGTTGATCAGGGACAAAACATTCAGTACTTC. Translation gives CSVDQGQNIQYF.

This clonotype was detected ten times or more. The chain combines TRBV20-1 with TRBJ1-1, with TRBD1 as a possible D gene (6 bases). Trimming removed 0 bases from V and 10 bases from J, with 9 bases in between. Germline V gene data show CDR1 as DFQATT and CDR2 as SNEGSKA (reference sequence). The CDR3 sequence is 11 residues long. This chain's CDR3 is CSAREGAGAFF. CDR3 in DNA: TGCAGTGCTAGAGAGGGGGCAGGAGCTTTCTTT.

This clonotype was seen repeatedly, ten times or more. The V and J genes are TRBV7-3 and TRBJ2-1, with TRBD2 identical over 10 bases. This CDR3 comprises 16 residues. In germline, CDR1 is SGHTA, CDR2 FQGTGA. After removal of 4 bases from V and 8 bases from J, the junction contained 11 bases not matched to a gene. The chain's CDR3 is CASSSAAGGPFYEQFF. The CDR3 nucleotides read TGTGCCAGCAGCTCCGCAGCGGGAGGGCCTTTCTATGAGCAGTTCTTC.

V is TRBV20-1 and J is TRBJ1-2; weak D call: TRBD1 (6 bases). With 6 bases removed from V and 7 bases from J, the gap between germline ends came to 21 bases. CDR3 length: 14 amino acids. Germline CDR1 DFQATT, CDR2 SNEGSKA (reference sequence). The CDR3, as DNA: TGCAGTGCGTCCAAGTTTCAGGGGACGTCTGGCTACACCTTC. This sequence encodes CSASKFQGTSGYTF.

At least ten counts were recorded for this clonotype. The gene calls are TRBV11-2 and TRBJ2-3; TRBD2 is a possible D gene (5 bases). Trimming cost V 5 bases and J 8 bases, with 20 bases left between them. The CDR3 extends over 15 amino acids. Germline assignment: CDR1 SGHAT and CDR2 FQNNGV. The CDR3 nucleotides read TGTGCCAGCAGCCAGACCCAGGCCCCCGAGGGTACGCAGTATTTT. The encoded protein is CASSQTQAPEGTQYF.

This clonotype was counted between two and nine times. This chain links TRBV2 with TRBJ1-2; D remains unclear. Per germline, CDR1 SNHLY and CDR2 FYNNEI. V lost 2 bases, J lost 6 bases, and 10 bases lay in between. The CDR3 spans 13 residues. The CDR3 reads CASSELQSHGYTF. The CDR3 nucleotides read TGTGCCAGCAGTGAACTACAGAGTCATGGCTACACCTTC.

This clonotype has at least ten counts. The chain carries TRBV7-2 and TRBJ2-3, with 7 bases that match TRBD2. Germline CDR1 SGHTA, CDR2 FQGNSA. The CDR3 is made up of 15 amino acids. Unmatched junction bases numbered 2, after V lost 1 base and J lost 1 base. The DNA of the CDR3 is TGTGCCAGCAGCTTAGGGGGGAGGGGCACAGATACGCAGTATTTT. Its protein is CASSLGGRGTDTQYF.

This clonotype was seen ten or more times. The chain is built from TRBV6-2 or TRBV6-3 and TRBJ2-3, with TRBD1 identical over 10 bases. The germline CDR1 and CDR2 sequences are MNHEY and SVGEGT. CDR3 length equals 14 residues. The junction had 6 bases not matched to a gene; V was cut back by 6 bases and J by 6 bases. The DNA for the CDR3 is TGTGCCAGCAGCTCGACAGGGGGCGCGGATACGCAGTATTTT. This translates into CASSSTGGADTQYF.

This clonotype was seen ten or more times. The gene calls are TRBV6-5 and TRBJ1-5; 9 bases agree with TRBD1. The CDR3 loop spans 13 amino acids. Germline trimming cut 8 bases from V and 5 bases from J; bases unmatched to any gene: 4. Germline V gives CDR1 MNHEY, CDR2 SVGAGI. CDR3 DNA sequence: TGTGCCAGCCGGACAGGGGTTCATCAGCCCCAGCATTTT. It encodes CASRTGVHQPQHF.

This clonotype was counted many times. V usage is TRBV5-4 and J usage is TRBJ2-7, with 11 bases lining up with TRBD2. CDR3 length: 16 amino acids. Germline V gives CDR1 SGHNT, CDR2 YYREEE (reference sequence). With 0 bases clipped from V and 7 bases from J, the junction kept 9 bases outside the gene matches. The DNA of the CDR3 is TGTGCCAGCAGCTTGGCCGGGAAACTAGCGGGAGTTGAGCAGTACTTC. Its translation: CASSLAGKLAGVEQYF.

This clonotype was detected many times. The chain joins TRBV7-8 to TRBJ1-2, with D unclear. Germline V gene sequence: CDR1 SGHVS, CDR2 FQNEAQ. This CDR3 spans 13 amino acids. Trimming took 5 bases from V and 7 from J, leaving 14 bases between them. The CDR3 region has the DNA TGTGCCAGCAGCACCGAGTGGGCCCCTGGCTACACCTTC. Translation gives CASSTEWAPGYTF.

In this sample, this clonotype turned up many times. The rearrangement uses TRBV7-2 and TRBJ2-7, with 7 bases that match TRBD1. V trimming: 5 bases; J trimming: 2 bases; junction bases outside the gene matches: 3. The CDR3 extends over 13 amino acids. Germline V gene lookup returns CDR1 SGHTA and CDR2 FQGNSA. CDR3 region: CASSDRDPYEQYF. The CDR3 DNA sequence: TGTGCCAGCAGCGACAGGGACCCCTACGAGCAGTACTTC. Complete variable domain (other parts from reference TRBV7-2 and TRBJ2-7): GAGVSQSPSNKVTEKGKDVELRCDPISGHTALYWYRQSLGQGLEFLIYFQGNSAPDKSGLPSDRFSAERTGGSVSTLTIQRTQQEDSAVYLCASSDRDPYEQYFGPGTRLTVT.

J is TRBJ2-7 and V is TRBV28; D perhaps matches TRBD2 (5 bases). Trimming left V 2 bases short and J 5 bases short, with 10 bases between. Germline V gene lookup returns CDR1 MDHEN and CDR2 SYDVKM. The CDR3 extends over 13 amino acids. In nucleotides, the CDR3 is TGTGCCAGCAGTTTAAACGAGGGTGACGAGCAGTACTTC. Translating it yields CASSLNEGDEQYF.